This T cell receptor beta chain is from a study of shared clonotypes between healthy human individuals. Notes on the study in general: Generation probability values for non-shared clonotypes were lower than those for clonotypes shared by all four donors. Clonotype sharing among donors was expected to depend on sequencing depth.

V lost 1 base and J 8 bases, leaving 20 bases between the germline ends. The CDR3 is made up of 17 amino acids. Per the germline V gene, CDR1 is MGHRA and CDR2 is YSYEKL. Terminally differentiated effector memory CD45RA+ cells were excluded from the naive CD8 cells, which were CD45RO-negative and positively selected for CCR7. The method was immunoSEQ multiplex PCR; TCRdb's version includes in-frame clones alone and lacks a portion of them. The sample gives over 2 million clones, roughly 94% of which show up once; 1.1% is in the top ten. With regard to this clone: Its antigen is unidentified.

Input material: naive CD8+ T cells sorted from blood. This TCR was recovered from a man between 18 and 35 years old in good health. The genes are TRBV4-1 and TRBJ1-4, with D tentatively TRBD1 (5 bases). The CDR3 region is CASSQVPSPGEGEKLFF. The CDR3 bases are TGCGCCAGCAGCCAAGTACCATCCCCGGGGGAGGGCGAAAAACTGTTTTTT.